The TCR beta chain described here comes from a study of regulatory dendritic cells for organ transplantation. The study's findings and limits: Memory CD8+ clonal expansion seemed more limited with regulatory than mature dendritic cells. Naive T cells showed high diversity, memory cells less, memory CD8+ least.

V was pared by 1 base and J by 5 bases, with 9 bases between. CDR3 length equals 13 residues. Germline CDR1 and CDR2: SGHDT and YYEEEE. TCRdb's table, derived via immunoSEQ multiplex PCR, lists solely in-frame clones and lacks some. Of tens of thousands of clones in the sample, about 75% are singletons; the top ten hold around 2.2%. With respect to this clone: Its specificity is not known.

The chain carries TRBV5-6 and TRBJ1-2; D remains ambiguous. This receptor was identified in a human donor in good health. Specimen: memory CD4+ T cells from blood. Subset given: CD45RO+ memory T cells. CDR3 loop: CASSLKGFYGYTF. In DNA, the CDR3 is TGTGCCAGCAGCTTGAAGGGATTTTATGGCTACACCTTC.